Many counts were recorded for the clone carrying this T cell receptor beta chain. TCRdb ran MiXCR on the 5' RACE reads and lists one entry per CDR3 protein. The sample shows 25,000 or so distinct CDR3 sequences, about 4.7% of them seen only once. The entry originates in a study of spatial heterogeneity in lung cancer. Documented time point: sample taken at primary tumor resection. Extraction of whole RNA from tumor, nontumor lung or frozen PBMC preceded unsorted sequencing. V was pared by 5 bases and J by 6 bases, with 5 bases of the junction left unmatched. The CDR3 spans 14 residues. CDR1 MNHEY and CDR2 SMNVEV come from the germline V gene (reference sequence).

The V gene is TRBV27, the J gene TRBJ2-2; TRBD2 agrees at 8 bases. The TCR comes from a male donor with early-stage non-small cell lung cancer. Sequences were derived from PBMCs, sampled at surgery. CDR3 protein: CASSTGLGAGELFF. For the CDR3, the DNA is TGTGCCAGCAGTACGGGACTAGGGGCCGGGGAGCTGTTTTTT.